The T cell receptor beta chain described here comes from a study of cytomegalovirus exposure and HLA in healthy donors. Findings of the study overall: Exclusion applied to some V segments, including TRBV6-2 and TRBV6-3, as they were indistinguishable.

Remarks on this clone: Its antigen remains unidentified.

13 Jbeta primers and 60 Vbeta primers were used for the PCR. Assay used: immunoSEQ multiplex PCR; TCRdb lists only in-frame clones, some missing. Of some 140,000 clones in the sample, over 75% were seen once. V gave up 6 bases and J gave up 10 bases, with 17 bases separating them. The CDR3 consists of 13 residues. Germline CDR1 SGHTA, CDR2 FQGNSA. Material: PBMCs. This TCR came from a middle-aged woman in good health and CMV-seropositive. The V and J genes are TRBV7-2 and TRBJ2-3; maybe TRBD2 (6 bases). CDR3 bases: TGTGCCAGCAGTCTCCGACGGGACTCTGCGCAGTATTTT. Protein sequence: CASSLRRDSAQYF.